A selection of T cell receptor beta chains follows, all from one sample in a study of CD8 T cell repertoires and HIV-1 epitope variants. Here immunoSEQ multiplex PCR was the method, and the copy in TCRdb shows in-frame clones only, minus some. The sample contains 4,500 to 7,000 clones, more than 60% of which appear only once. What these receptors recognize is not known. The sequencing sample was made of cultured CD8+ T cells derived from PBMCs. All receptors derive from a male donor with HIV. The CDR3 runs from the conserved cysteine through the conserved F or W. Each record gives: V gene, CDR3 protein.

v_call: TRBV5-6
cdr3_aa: CASSLERALYEQYF

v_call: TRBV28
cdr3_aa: CASTEGLAGTYEQYF

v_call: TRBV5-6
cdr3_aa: CASSFQGISYEQYF

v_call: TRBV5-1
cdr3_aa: CASSLEAGLQTQYF

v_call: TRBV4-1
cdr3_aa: CASSQEGDRGYTDTQYF

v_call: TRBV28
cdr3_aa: CASSFRLAGRQETQYF

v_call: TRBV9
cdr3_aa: CASSARLADEQFF

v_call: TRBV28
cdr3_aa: CASSSGHSGSTPRYEQYF

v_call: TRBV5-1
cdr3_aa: CASSLDQGAGDTDTQYF

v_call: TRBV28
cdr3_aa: CASSNAPQGRVIYGYTF

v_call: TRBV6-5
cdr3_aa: CASSTGVFSYEQYF

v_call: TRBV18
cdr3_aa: CASSPGAPSSYNEQFF

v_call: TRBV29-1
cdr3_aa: CSVGLTGVGYTF

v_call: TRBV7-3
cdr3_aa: CASSPPDSNEQFF

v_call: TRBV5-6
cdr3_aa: CASSLGSSYEQYF

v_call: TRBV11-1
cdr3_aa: CASSPRDRDVEQYF

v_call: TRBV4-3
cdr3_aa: CASSQDGVAGGVSNTGELFF

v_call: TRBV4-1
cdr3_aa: CASSQSRDRAYEQYF

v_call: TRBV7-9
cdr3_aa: CASSFPGQPNEKLFF

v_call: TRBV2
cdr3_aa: CAWGGQTNEKLFF

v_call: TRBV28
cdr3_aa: CASSPPPLGYNEQFF

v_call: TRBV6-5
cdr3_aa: CASSLSQGISYNEQFF

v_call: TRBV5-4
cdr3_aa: CASSIAKDEQYF

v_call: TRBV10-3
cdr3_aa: CAISAGDTEAFF

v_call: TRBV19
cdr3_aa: CASGLGPLEQYF

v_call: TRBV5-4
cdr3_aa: CASSQNSVVEQFF

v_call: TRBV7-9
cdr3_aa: CASSGLNEQFF

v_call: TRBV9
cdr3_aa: CASSVDRGQREQYF

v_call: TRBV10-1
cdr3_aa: CASSEFGGTGELFF

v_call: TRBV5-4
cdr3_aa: CASSFREGNSPLHF

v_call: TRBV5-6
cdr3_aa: CASSPGGGDSTEAFF

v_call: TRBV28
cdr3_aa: CASSDNGPSRDNSPLHF

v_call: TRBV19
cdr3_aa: CASSISSGAYEQYF

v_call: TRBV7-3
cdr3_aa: CASSLDRTRGGRETQYF

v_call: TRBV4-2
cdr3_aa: CASSQEPNIATNEKLFF